The T cell receptor beta chain described here comes from a study of cytomegalovirus exposure and HLA in healthy donors. Findings and limits, study-wide: Information on immune exposure was restricted to one variable (CMV serostatus). When analyzed later, a missense DCLRE1C variant was found to be linked to TCR beta V- and J-gene trimming.

Worth noting for this clone: Its antigen is currently unknown.

Primers for the PCR totalled 60 Vbeta and 13 Jbeta. Sequencing was performed with immunoSEQ multiplex PCR; in TCRdb, only in-frame clones are kept and a portion is missing. The sample table sets out 60,000 to 90,000 clones. Germline V lookup: CDR1 SGHTA, CDR2 FQGTGA. Trimming pared 5 bases from V and 10 bases from J, leaving 18 bases between. The CDR3 is 14 residues long. The receptor's source is a middle-aged woman in good health and CMV-seropositive. The material sequenced was PBMCs. The genes are TRBV7-3 and TRBJ1-5; TRBD1 might be the D (6 bases). The CDR3 protein is CASSPEDSQGPQHF. The CDR3, as DNA: TGTGCCAGCAGCCCAGAGGACAGCCAGGGCCCCCAGCATTTT.